Listed below are T cell receptor beta chains from one sample, sequenced in a study of CD8 T cells in Susac syndrome. From the immunoSEQ multiplex PCR reads, TCRdb called clonotypes with MiXCR, one entry per CDR3 protein. The sample yields under 200,000 distinct CDR3 sequences, 85% to 95% seen once. The specimen was CD4+ T cells from PBMCs. These receptors all stem from a human donor in good health. CDR3s include the opening cysteine and the closing phenylalanine or tryptophan. Each record gives: D gene, V gene, J gene, clone size, CDR3 protein, CDR3 DNA. The D gene is left open where the match is weak. Clone size is shown for a subset of rows, as once, few, many or a class of expanded clone.

.,TRBV24-1,TRBJ2-1,.,CATSDLEGGNEQFF,TGTGCCACCAGTGATTTGGAGGGGGGGAATGAGCAGTTCTTC
.,TRBV29-1,TRBJ1-1,.,CSVGSRGNTEAFF,TGCAGCGTTGGGTCGCGTGGCAACACTGAAGCTTTCTTT
TRBD1,TRBV20-1,TRBJ2-7,.,CSAEGAGQGAREQYF,TGCAGTGCTGAAGGGGCGGGACAGGGGGCGAGGGAGCAGTACTTC
.,TRBV10-3,TRBJ1-1,.,CAISDTRYPEAFF,TGTGCCATCAGTGACACTAGGTACCCTGAAGCTTTCTTT
.,TRBV28,TRBJ1-2,.,CASDAPGRGYGYTF,TGTGCCAGCGATGCACCGGGACGGGGCTATGGCTACACCTTC
.,TRBV5-1,TRBJ1-1,.,CASSPQGGRDTEAFF,TGCGCCAGCAGCCCCCAAGGGGGAAGAGACACTGAAGCTTTCTTT
.,TRBV7-2,TRBJ2-3,.,CASSLGLTDTQYF,TGTGCCAGCAGCTTGGGATTAACAGATACGCAGTATTTT
.,TRBV29-1,TRBJ2-1,.,CSAERQEAYNEQFF,TGCAGCGCCGAGAGACAGGAAGCCTACAATGAGCAGTTCTTC
TRBD1,TRBV12-3/TRBV12-4,TRBJ1-5,.,CASSQGQSFEPQHF,TGTGCCAGCAGCCAGGGACAGTCCTTTGAGCCCCAGCATTTT
TRBD1,TRBV19,TRBJ2-7,.,CASSNLPGQVTYEQYF,TGTGCCAGTAGTAATCTACCGGGACAGGTAACCTACGAGCAGTACTTC
.,TRBV3-1,TRBJ2-1,.,CASSRDGNNEQFF,TGTGCCAGCTCCCGGGACGGTAACAATGAGCAGTTCTTC
.,TRBV3-1,TRBJ1-2,.,CASTGPGGYTF,TGTGCCAGCACCGGCCCTGGAGGCTACACCTTC
TRBD2,TRBV30,TRBJ2-1,once,CAWSSGRRYNEQFF,TGTGCCTGGAGCAGCGGGAGGCGGTACAATGAGCAGTTCTTC
.,TRBV3-1,TRBJ1-2,.,CASSQDLRFGRNYGYTF,TGTGCCAGCAGCCAAGATCTACGTTTTGGGCGGAATTATGGCTACACCTTC
TRBD1,TRBV7-9,TRBJ1-6,once,CASSLSGGWSPLHF,TGTGCCAGCAGCTTATCAGGGGGTTGGTCACCCCTCCACTTT
.,TRBV9,TRBJ2-3,.,CASSVGAGTDTQYF,TGTGCCAGCAGCGTTGGGGCAGGCACAGATACGCAGTATTTT
.,TRBV20-1,TRBJ2-3,.,CSAGRGPVTDTQYF,TGCAGTGCGGGTCGGGGTCCGGTCACAGATACGCAGTATTTT
.,TRBV7-9,TRBJ1-4,once,CASSLSPEEKLFF,TGTGCCAGCAGCTTATCACCCGAAGAAAAACTGTTTTTT
TRBD1,TRBV4-1,TRBJ1-6,.,CASSPTPDRVLNSPLHF,TGCGCCAGCAGCCCAACTCCGGACAGGGTCCTTAATTCACCCCTCCACTTT
.,TRBV7-2,TRBJ1-6,.,CASSLPGEASPLHF,TGTGCCAGCAGCTTACCGGGGGAGGCTTCACCCCTCCACTTT
TRBD1,TRBV2,TRBJ1-1,.,CASTRQGGTEAFF,TGTGCCAGCACCAGACAGGGGGGGACTGAAGCTTTCTTT
TRBD1,TRBV15,TRBJ2-7,.,CATGGQESYEQYF,TGTGCCACCGGGGGACAGGAATCCTACGAGCAGTACTTC
TRBD1,TRBV27,TRBJ1-2,few,CASSRQGTYGYTF,TGTGCCAGCAGCCGACAGGGGACGTATGGCTACACCTTC
TRBD1,TRBV2,TRBJ1-2,.,CASRADRGWNYGYTF,TGTGCCAGCAGGGCCGACAGGGGTTGGAACTATGGCTACACCTTC
.,TRBV29-1,TRBJ1-2,once,CSETGKYGGYTF,TGCAGCGAGACAGGAAAATATGGGGGCTACACCTTC
.,TRBV29-1,TRBJ2-1,.,CSVDGNFYNEQFF,TGCAGCGTTGACGGGAATTTCTACAATGAGCAGTTCTTC
TRBD1,TRBV3-1,TRBJ2-4,once,CASSQDFRTGANIQYF,TGTGCCAGCAGCCAAGATTTCAGGACAGGGGCAAACATTCAGTACTTC
.,TRBV20-1,TRBJ2-1,.,CSGLGEDSYNEQFF,TGCAGTGGTTTGGGGGAGGACTCCTACAATGAGCAGTTCTTC
.,TRBV6-1,TRBJ1-1,.,CASKPLAGLRTAEAFF,TGTGCCAGTAAGCCCCTTGCAGGACTGAGAACGGCTGAAGCTTTCTTT
TRBD1,TRBV7-2,TRBJ2-7,.,CASSSRQGWEQYF,TGTGCCAGCAGCTCACGACAGGGGTGGGAGCAGTACTTC
TRBD2,TRBV12-3/TRBV12-4,TRBJ2-5,.,CASSDSGGGLAGGLQETQYF,TGTGCCAGCAGTGACTCCGGAGGTGGGTTAGCGGGAGGCCTCCAAGAGACCCAGTACTTC
.,TRBV12-3/TRBV12-4,TRBJ2-1,.,CASSNKRSSYNEQFF,TGTGCCAGCAGCAACAAGCGGAGCTCCTACAATGAGCAGTTCTTC
.,TRBV5-4,TRBJ2-2,.,CASSLPGGEVSGELFF,TGTGCCAGCAGCTTGCCGGGGGGCGAGGTTTCCGGGGAGCTGTTTTTT
TRBD1,TRBV3-1,TRBJ1-2,.,CASSQLDRGPTNYGYTF,TGTGCCAGCAGCCAATTAGACAGGGGCCCTACGAACTATGGCTACACCTTC
TRBD1,TRBV28,TRBJ1-4,.,CASRGQLNEKLFF,TGTGCCAGCAGGGGACAGCTAAATGAAAAACTGTTTTTT
.,TRBV12-3/TRBV12-4,TRBJ2-5,many,CASSFGETQYF,TGTGCCAGCAGTTTTGGAGAGACCCAGTACTTC
TRBD2,TRBV20-1,TRBJ2-3,.,CSAPGLASTQYF,TGCAGTGCGCCGGGACTAGCAAGTACGCAGTATTTT
.,TRBV5-1,TRBJ1-1,.,CASSTGQRAEAFF,TGCGCCAGCAGCACCGGACAACGCGCTGAAGCTTTCTTT
TRBD1,TRBV29-1,TRBJ1-2,.,CSVEGDRVRTNYGYTF,TGCAGCGTGGAAGGGGACAGGGTGCGGACTAACTATGGCTACACCTTC
TRBD1,TRBV20-1,TRBJ1-2,.,CSASKTGTGSYTF,TGCAGTGCTAGCAAGACCGGGACAGGGAGCTACACCTTC
.,TRBV4-2,TRBJ2-1,.,CASSQDRTAYNEQFF,TGTGCCAGCAGCCAAGATCGGACAGCCTACAATGAGCAGTTCTTC
.,TRBV5-1,TRBJ2-1,.,CASSTERNEQFF,TGCGCCAGCAGCACGGAGCGCAATGAGCAGTTCTTC
.,TRBV5-1,TRBJ2-3,.,CASSSLSADIQYF,TGCGCCAGCAGCTCCCTTAGCGCGGATATCCAGTATTTT
.,TRBV12-3/TRBV12-4,TRBJ2-3,.,CASSLRSGDTQYF,TGTGCCAGCAGTTTACGAAGCGGAGATACGCAGTATTTT
TRBD1,TRBV3-1,TRBJ1-5,.,CASSQSDRGGNQPQHF,TGTGCCAGCAGTCAAAGCGACAGGGGAGGGAATCAGCCCCAGCATTTT
.,TRBV5-6,TRBJ1-1,.,CASSRTYTEAFF,TGTGCCAGCAGCCGTACTTACACTGAAGCTTTCTTT
.,TRBV27,TRBJ2-1,.,CASSVRSDKSSYNEQFF,TGTGCCAGCAGTGTGCGTAGCGACAAGAGCTCCTACAATGAGCAGTTCTTC
TRBD1,TRBV25-1,TRBJ2-3,once,CASSRGTGADTQYF,TGTGCCAGCAGTCGGGGGACAGGGGCAGATACGCAGTATTTT
.,TRBV19,TRBJ2-5,few,CASSTNQETQYF,TGTGCCAGTAGTACGAACCAAGAGACCCAGTACTTC
TRBD2,TRBV20-1,TRBJ2-1,.,CSARVFQTSGVHNEQFF,TGCAGTGCTAGAGTGTTCCAAACTAGCGGGGTGCACAATGAGCAGTTCTTC
.,TRBV6-6,TRBJ1-2,.,CASRQPNYGYTF,TGTGCGAGCAGACAGCCGAACTATGGCTACACCTTC
.,TRBV3-1,TRBJ1-4,.,CASSEYSRTEKLFF,TGTGCCAGCAGCGAATATAGTCGGACTGAAAAACTGTTTTTT
.,TRBV19,TRBJ2-1,.,CASSIAGLSYNEQFF,TGTGCCAGTAGTATAGCGGGGCTATCCTACAATGAGCAGTTCTTC
.,TRBV9,TRBJ2-1,.,CASSVLVSSYNEQFF,TGTGCCAGCAGCGTACTCGTTAGCTCCTACAATGAGCAGTTCTTC
.,TRBV28,TRBJ1-2,.,CASSRGGPYGYTF,TGTGCCAGCAGTAGAGGGGGACCGTATGGCTACACCTTC
.,TRBV29-1,TRBJ2-1,.,CSVWRLGSNEQFF,TGCAGCGTTTGGCGACTAGGCTCGAATGAGCAGTTCTTC
.,TRBV18,TRBJ2-5,.,CASGALRETQYF,TGTGCCAGCGGGGCGCTTCGTGAGACCCAGTACTTC